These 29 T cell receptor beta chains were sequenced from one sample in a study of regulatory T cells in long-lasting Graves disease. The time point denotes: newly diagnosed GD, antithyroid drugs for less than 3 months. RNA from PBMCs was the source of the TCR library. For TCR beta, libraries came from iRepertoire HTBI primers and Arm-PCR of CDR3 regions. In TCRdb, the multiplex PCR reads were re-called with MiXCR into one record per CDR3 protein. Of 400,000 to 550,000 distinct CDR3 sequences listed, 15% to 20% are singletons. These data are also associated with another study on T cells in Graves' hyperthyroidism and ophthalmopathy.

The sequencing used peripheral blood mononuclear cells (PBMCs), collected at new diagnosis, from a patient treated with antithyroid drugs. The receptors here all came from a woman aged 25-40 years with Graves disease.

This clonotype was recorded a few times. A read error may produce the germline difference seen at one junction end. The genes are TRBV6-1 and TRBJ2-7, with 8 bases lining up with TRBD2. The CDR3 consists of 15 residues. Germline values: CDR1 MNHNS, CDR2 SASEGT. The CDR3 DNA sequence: TGTGCCAGCAGAGAAGCGGGAGCCCCCCCCTACGAGCAGTACTTC. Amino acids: CASREAGAPPYEQYF.

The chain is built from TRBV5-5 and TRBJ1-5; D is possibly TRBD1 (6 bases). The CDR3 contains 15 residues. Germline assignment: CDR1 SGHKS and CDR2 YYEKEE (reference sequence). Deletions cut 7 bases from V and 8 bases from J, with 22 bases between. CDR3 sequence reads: CASGFGRGAGEPQHF. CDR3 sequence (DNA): TGTGCCAGCGGATTCGGCCGGGGGGCTGGGGAGCCCCAGCATTTT.

DNA of the CDR3: TGTGCCAGCATCCTGGGGACAGGGGGCGAGCAGTACTTC. Translating it yields CASILGTGGEQYF. The gene calls are TRBV7-9 and TRBJ2-7; TRBD1 matches at 11 bases. The germline V gene has CDR1 SEHNR and CDR2 FQNEAQ (reference sequence). CDR3 length: 13 amino acids. Unmatched junction bases numbered 5, after V lost 7 bases and J lost 6 bases.

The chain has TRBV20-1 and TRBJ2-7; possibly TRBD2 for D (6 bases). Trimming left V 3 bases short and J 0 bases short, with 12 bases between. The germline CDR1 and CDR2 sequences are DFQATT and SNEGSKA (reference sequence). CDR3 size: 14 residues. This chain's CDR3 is CSARRLAPSYEQYF. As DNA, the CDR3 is TGCAGTGCTAGGCGGCTAGCGCCCTCCTACGAGCAGTACTTC.

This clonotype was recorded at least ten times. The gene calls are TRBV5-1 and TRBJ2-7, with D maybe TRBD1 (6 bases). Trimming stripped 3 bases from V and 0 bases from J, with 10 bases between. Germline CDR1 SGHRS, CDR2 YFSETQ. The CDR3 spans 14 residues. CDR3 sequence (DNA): TGCGCCAGCAGCTCTACGACAGGCTCCTACGAGCAGTACTTC. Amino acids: CASSSTTGSYEQYF. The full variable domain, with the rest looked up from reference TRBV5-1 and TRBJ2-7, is KAGVTQTPRYLIKTRGQQVTLSCSPISGHRSVSWYQQTPGQGLQFLFEYFSETQRNKGNFPGRFSGRQFSNSRSEMNVSTLELGDSALYLCASSSTTGSYEQYFGPGTRLTVT.

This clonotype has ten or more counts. CDR3 in amino acids: CASSQIGSRNNEQFF. CDR3 coding DNA: TGTGCCAGCAGCCAGATTGGTAGTCGGAACAATGAGCAGTTCTTC. This chain joins TRBV14 and TRBJ2-1; D is unresolved. This CDR3 contains 15 residues. The germline V gene encodes CDR1 SGHDN and CDR2 FVKESK. Trimming took off 3 bases at V and 5 bases at J, with 14 bases between the two ends. The whole variable domain, filled in from reference TRBV14 and TRBJ2-1, reads EAGVTQFPSHSVIEKGQTVTLRCDPISGHDNLYWYRRVMGKEIKFLLHFVKESKQDESGMPNNRFLAERTGGTYSTLKVQPAELEDSGVYFCASSQIGSRNNEQFFGPGTRLTVL.

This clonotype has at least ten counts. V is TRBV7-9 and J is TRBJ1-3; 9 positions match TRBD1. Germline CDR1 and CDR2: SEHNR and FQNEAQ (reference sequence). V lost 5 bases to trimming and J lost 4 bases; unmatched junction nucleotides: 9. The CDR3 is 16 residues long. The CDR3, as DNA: TGTGCCAGCAGCGACGAACAGGGGGCATCAGGAAACACCATATATTTT. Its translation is CASSDEQGASGNTIYF.

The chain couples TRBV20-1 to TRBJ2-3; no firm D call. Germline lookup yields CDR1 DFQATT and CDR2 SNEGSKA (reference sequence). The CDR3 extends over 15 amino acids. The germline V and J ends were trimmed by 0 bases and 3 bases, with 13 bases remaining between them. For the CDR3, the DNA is TGCAGTGCTAGAGACGCCGACGAAGTGACAGATACGCAGTATTTT. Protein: CSARDADEVTDTQYF.

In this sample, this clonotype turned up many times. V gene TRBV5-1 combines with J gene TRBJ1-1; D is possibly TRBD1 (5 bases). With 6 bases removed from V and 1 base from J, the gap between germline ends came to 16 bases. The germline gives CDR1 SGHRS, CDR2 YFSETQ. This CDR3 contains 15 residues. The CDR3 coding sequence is TGCGCCAGCACACGGGGGGAGCAAAGGAACACTGAAGCTTTCTTT. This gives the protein CASTRGEQRNTEAFF.

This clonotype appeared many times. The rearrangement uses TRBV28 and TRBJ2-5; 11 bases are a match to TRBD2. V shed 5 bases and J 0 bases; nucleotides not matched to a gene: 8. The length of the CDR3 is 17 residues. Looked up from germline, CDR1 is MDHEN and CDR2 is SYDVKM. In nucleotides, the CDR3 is TGTGCCAGCAGTCCAAGACTAGCGGGGCGGTACCAAGAGACCCAGTACTTC. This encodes CASSPRLAGRYQETQYF.

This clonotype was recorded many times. In nucleotides, the CDR3 is TGTGCCAGCGGCCCTCCGGGACTAGCGCACTACAATGAGCAGTTCTTC. Translation: CASGPPGLAHYNEQFF. This rearrangement joins TRBV12-3 or TRBV12-4 to TRBJ2-1, with 10 bases fitting TRBD2. The V gene end was trimmed by 8 bases and the J gene end by 3 bases; junction bases not matched to a gene: 10. The CDR3 totals 16 residues.

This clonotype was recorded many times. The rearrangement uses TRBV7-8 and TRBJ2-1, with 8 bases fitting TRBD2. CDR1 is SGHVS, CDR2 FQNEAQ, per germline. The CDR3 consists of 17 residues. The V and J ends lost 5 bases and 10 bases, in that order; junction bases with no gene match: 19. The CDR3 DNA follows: TGTGCCAGCAGCCACCGCGGGGGGAGGTTGGAGCTCAGAGAGCAGTTCTTC. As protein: CASSHRGGRLELREQFF.

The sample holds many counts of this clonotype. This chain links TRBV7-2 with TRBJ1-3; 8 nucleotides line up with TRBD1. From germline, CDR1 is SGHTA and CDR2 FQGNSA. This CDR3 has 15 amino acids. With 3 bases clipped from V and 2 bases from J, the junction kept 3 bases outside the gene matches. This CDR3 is CASSLAGGTGNTIYF. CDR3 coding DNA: TGTGCCAGCAGCTTGGCAGGGGGCACTGGAAACACCATATATTTT.

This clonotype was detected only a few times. In DNA form, the CDR3 reads TGTGCCAGCAGCTTGGGCCCAGCCGAAGCTTTCTTT. It yields the protein CASSLGPAEAFF. The genes are TRBV5-6 and TRBJ1-1; no firm D call. The length of the CDR3 is 12 residues. Trimming took off 0 bases at V and 8 bases at J, with 8 bases between the two ends. Germline assignment: CDR1 SGHDT and CDR2 YYEEEE.

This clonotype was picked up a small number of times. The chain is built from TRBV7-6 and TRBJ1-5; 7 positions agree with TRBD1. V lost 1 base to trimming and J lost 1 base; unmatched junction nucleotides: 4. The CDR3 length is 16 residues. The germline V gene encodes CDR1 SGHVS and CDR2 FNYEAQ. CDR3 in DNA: TGTGCCAGCAGCTTAGGGCAGGGGGGCAGCAATCAGCCCCAGCATTTT. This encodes CASSLGQGGSNQPQHF.

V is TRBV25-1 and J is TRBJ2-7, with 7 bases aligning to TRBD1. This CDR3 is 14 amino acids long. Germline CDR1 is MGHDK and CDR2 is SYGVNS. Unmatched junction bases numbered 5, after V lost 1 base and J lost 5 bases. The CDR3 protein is CASSESHRGNEQYF. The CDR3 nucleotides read TGTGCCAGCAGTGAATCGCACAGGGGTAACGAGCAGTACTTC.

CDR3 region: CASPGLENTRELFF. For the CDR3, the DNA is TGTGCCTCGCCGGGACTAGAGAACACCCGAGAGCTGTTTTTT. This rearrangement joins TRBV30 to TRBJ2-2; the match to TRBD2 covers 8 bases. The germline V gene has CDR1 GTSNPN and CDR2 SVGIG (reference sequence). With V trimmed by 7 bases and J by 11 bases, 15 bases remained unmatched. The CDR3 consists of 14 residues.

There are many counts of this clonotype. The CDR3 protein is CASSTLLTSGRRRTDTQYF. The CDR3 DNA reads TGTGCCAGCAGTACCTTGCTCACTAGCGGGAGAAGGAGAACAGATACGCAGTATTTT. V and J are TRBV28 and TRBJ2-3; TRBD2 aligns across 11 bases. The germline CDR1 and CDR2 sequences are MDHEN and SYDVKM. CDR3 size: 19 residues. V was pared by 5 bases and J by 3 bases, with 16 bases of the junction left unmatched.

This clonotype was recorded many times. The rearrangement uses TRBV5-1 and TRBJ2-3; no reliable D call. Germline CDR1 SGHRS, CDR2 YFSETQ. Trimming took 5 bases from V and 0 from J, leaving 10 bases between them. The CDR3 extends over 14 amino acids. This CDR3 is CASRETLSTDTQYF. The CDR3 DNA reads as TGCGCCAGCAGGGAGACGTTGAGCACAGATACGCAGTATTTT.

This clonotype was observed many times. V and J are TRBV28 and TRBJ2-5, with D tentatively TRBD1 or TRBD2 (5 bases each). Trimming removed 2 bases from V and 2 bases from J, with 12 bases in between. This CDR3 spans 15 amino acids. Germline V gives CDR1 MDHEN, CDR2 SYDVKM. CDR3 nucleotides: TGTGCCAGCAGTTTACGGGGCAGTGCGCAAGAGACCCAGTACTTC. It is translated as CASSLRGSAQETQYF.

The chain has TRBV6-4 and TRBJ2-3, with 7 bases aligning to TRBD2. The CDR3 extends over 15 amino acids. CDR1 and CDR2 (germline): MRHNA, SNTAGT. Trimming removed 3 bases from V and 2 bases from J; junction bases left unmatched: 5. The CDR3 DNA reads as TGTGCCAGCAGTGAGGAGGGGAGGGCCACAGATACGCAGTATTTT. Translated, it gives CASSEEGRATDTQYF.

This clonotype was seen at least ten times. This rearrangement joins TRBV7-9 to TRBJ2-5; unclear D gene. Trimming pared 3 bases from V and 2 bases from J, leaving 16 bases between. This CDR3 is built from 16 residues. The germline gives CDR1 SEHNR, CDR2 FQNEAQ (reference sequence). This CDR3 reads CASSFLRVAKQETQYF. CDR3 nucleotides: TGTGCCAGCAGCTTCCTAAGGGTAGCAAAACAAGAGACCCAGTACTTC.

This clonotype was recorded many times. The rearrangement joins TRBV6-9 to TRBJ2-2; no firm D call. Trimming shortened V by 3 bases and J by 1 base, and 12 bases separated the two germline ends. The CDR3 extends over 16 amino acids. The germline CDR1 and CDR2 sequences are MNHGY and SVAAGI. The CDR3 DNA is TGTGCCAGCAGTTACCCGGCGGCTTTGAACACCGGGGAGCTGTTTTTT. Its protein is CASSYPAALNTGELFF.

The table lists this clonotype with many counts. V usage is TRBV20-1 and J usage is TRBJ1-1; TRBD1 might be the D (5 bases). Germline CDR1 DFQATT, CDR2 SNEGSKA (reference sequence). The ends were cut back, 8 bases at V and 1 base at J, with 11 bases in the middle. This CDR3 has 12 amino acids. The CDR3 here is CSPGAGNTEAFF. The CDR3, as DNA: TGCAGTCCTGGGGCAGGGAACACTGAAGCTTTCTTT.

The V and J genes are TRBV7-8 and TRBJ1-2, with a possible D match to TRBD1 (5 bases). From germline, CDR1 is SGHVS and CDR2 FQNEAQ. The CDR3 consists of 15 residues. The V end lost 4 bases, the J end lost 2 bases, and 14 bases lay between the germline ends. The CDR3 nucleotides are TGTGCCAGCAGCTCGCGATCCGGGACCAACTATGGCTACACCTTC. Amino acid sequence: CASSSRSGTNYGYTF.

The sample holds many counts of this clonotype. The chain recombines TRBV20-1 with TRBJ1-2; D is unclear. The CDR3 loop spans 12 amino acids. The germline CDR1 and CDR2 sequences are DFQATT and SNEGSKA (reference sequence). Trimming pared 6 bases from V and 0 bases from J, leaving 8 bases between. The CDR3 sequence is CSAAGTNYGYTF. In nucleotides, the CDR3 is TGCAGTGCAGCAGGAACTAACTATGGCTACACCTTC.

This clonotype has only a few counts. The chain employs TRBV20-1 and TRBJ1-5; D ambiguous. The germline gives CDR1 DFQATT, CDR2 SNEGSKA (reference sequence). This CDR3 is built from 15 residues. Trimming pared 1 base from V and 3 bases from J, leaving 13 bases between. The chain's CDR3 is CSARVAVGANQPQHF. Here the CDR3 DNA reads TGCAGTGCTAGAGTAGCCGTCGGCGCCAATCAGCCCCAGCATTTT.

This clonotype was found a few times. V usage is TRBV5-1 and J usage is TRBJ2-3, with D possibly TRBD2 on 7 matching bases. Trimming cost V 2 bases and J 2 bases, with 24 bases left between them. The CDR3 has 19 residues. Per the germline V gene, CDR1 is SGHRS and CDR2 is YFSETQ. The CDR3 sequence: CASSLSRGIAGFSTDTQYF. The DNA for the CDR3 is TGCGCCAGCAGCTTAAGCAGGGGCATAGCGGGCTTCTCCACAGATACGCAGTATTTT.

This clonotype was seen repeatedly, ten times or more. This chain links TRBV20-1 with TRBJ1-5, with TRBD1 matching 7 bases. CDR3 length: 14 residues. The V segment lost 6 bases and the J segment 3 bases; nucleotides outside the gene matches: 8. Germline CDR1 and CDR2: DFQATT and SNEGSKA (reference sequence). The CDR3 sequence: CSASGQANNQPQHF. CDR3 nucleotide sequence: TGCAGTGCCTCCGGACAGGCGAACAATCAGCCCCAGCATTTT.